The 22 T cell receptor beta chains below come from one sample, sequenced in a study of cytomegalovirus exposure and HLA in healthy donors. The PCR employed 60 Vbeta primers together with 13 Jbeta primers. Profiling relied on immunoSEQ multiplex PCR, and the TCRdb table lists in-frame clones only, not all of them. The sample contains about 120,000 clones, approximately 80% of which appear only once. The sample was PBMCs. The receptors shown here come from a woman in her thirties or forties in good health and CMV-seropositive.

The chain links TRBV5-4 to TRBJ2-3, with TRBD2 matching 9 bases. The J segment lost 0 bases and the V segment lost 4 bases, leaving 6 bases of the junction unmatched. From germline, CDR1 is SGHNT and CDR2 YYREEE (reference sequence). This CDR3 contains 16 residues. The CDR3 sequence: CASSAGGRASTDTQYF. CDR3 DNA sequence: TGTGCCAGCAGCGCAGGCGGGAGGGCCAGCACAGATACGCAGTATTTT.

This clone was picked up a small number of times. The genes are TRBV7-9 and TRBJ1-2, with no clear D. This CDR3 spans 12 amino acids. Trimming took off 3 bases at V and 9 bases at J, with 11 bases between the two ends. Germline V gene sequence: CDR1 SEHNR, CDR2 FQNEAQ (reference sequence). The CDR3 DNA sequence: TGTGCCAGCAGCTTGAGAGGTCAACGCTACACCTTC. Its translation is CASSLRGQRYTF.

The rearrangement joins TRBV7-3 to TRBJ2-3; 10 bases are a match to TRBD2. Germline lookup yields CDR1 SGHTA and CDR2 FQGTGA. Germline trimming cut 4 bases from V and 2 bases from J; bases unmatched to any gene: 6. The CDR3 totals 16 residues. The CDR3 DNA is TGTGCCAGCAGCTCCTCTAGCGGGGGAGCCACAGATACGCAGTATTTT. It translates to CASSSSSGGATDTQYF.

J is TRBJ2-1 and V is TRBV5-1, with D possibly TRBD2 on 5 matching bases. The CDR3 covers 12 residues. Looked up from germline, CDR1 is SGHRS and CDR2 is YFSETQ. Trimming cost V 2 bases and J 12 bases, with 12 bases left between them. Here the CDR3 reads CASSLEWAGQFF. In nucleotides, the CDR3 is TGCGCCAGCAGCTTAGAGTGGGCGGGGCAGTTCTTC.

This clone has just one count. The chain recombines TRBV9 with TRBJ1-2, with 11 positions matching TRBD1. Germline loops: CDR1 SGDLS, CDR2 YYNGEE. J was trimmed by 6 bases and V by 4 bases; bases with no gene match: 8. The CDR3 is 15 residues long. CDR3 in DNA: TGTGCCAGCAGCCCTAAGGGGGGACAGGGGGATGGCTACACCTTC. Its protein product is CASSPKGGQGDGYTF.

For this clone: Germline and junction disagree at one end, which may indicate a read error. The chain is built from TRBV11-2 and TRBJ2-2, with 9 bases fitting TRBD2. CDR1 is SGHAT and CDR2 is FQNNGV in the germline V gene. CDR3 length equals 17 residues. The CDR3 DNA reads TGTGCCAGCAGCCTAGAGGGTCGCGGGGGGGCAAACGGGGAGCTGTTTTTT. Encoded protein: CASSLEGRGGANGELFF.

The chain joins TRBV7-8 to TRBJ2-5; 8 bases match TRBD1. CDR1 and CDR2 (germline): SGHVS, FQNEAQ. Trimming removed 5 bases from V and 5 bases from J; junction bases left unmatched: 10. The CDR3 has 15 amino acids. The CDR3 coding sequence is TGTGCCAGCAGCCTTTCGACAGGGGAACTGGAGACCCAGTACTTC. Residues: CASSLSTGELETQYF.

V is TRBV6-1 and J is TRBJ1-5; D is perhaps TRBD1 (6 bases). Germline values: CDR1 MNHNS, CDR2 SASEGT. Trimming pared 4 bases from V and 0 bases from J, leaving 16 bases between. This CDR3 is 17 amino acids long. The CDR3 loop reads CASSAYGEGDSNQPQHF. The CDR3 DNA sequence: TGTGCCAGCAGTGCCTACGGGGAGGGGGATAGCAATCAGCCCCAGCATTTT.

This sequence joins TRBV2 and TRBJ2-3; no definite D call. Germline V lookup: CDR1 SNHLY, CDR2 FYNNEI. This CDR3 is 12 amino acids long. The V and J ends lost 5 bases and 6 bases respectively, with 9 bases between them. CDR3 sequence: CASSQIPDTQYF. The CDR3 nucleotides are TGTGCCAGCAGTCAGATCCCGGATACGCAGTATTTT.

This chain connects TRBV7-2 to TRBJ2-1, with D possibly matching TRBD1 (5 bases). CDR1 is SGHTA and CDR2 is FQGNSA in the germline V gene. This CDR3 has 15 residues. V dropped 4 bases and J dropped 2 bases, with 12 bases sitting between them. The CDR3 loop reads CASSSTAQAYNEQFF. DNA for the CDR3: TGTGCCAGCAGCTCCACAGCACAGGCCTACAATGAGCAGTTCTTC.

The chain is built from TRBV19 and TRBJ2-5; 9 bases align to TRBD2. V was pared by 10 bases and J by 8 bases, with 11 bases of the junction left unmatched. This CDR3 spans 13 amino acids. CDR1 and CDR2 (germline): LNHDA, SQIVND (reference sequence). The chain's CDR3 is CATMVAGENTQYF. Here the CDR3 DNA reads TGTGCCACTATGGTAGCGGGGGAAAATACCCAGTACTTC.

The V and J genes are TRBV2 and TRBJ1-2; 7 bases agree with TRBD1. V gave up 6 bases and J gave up 4 bases; unmatched junction bases: 2. Germline lookup yields CDR1 SNHLY and CDR2 FYNNEI. The CDR3 runs to 12 residues. DNA of the CDR3: TGTGCCAGCAGGGGGGACAGCTATGGCTACACCTTC. This translates into CASRGDSYGYTF.

The chain links TRBV30 to TRBJ1-2; 7 nucleotides agree with TRBD1. Looked up from germline, CDR1 is GTSNPN and CDR2 is SVGIG (reference sequence). CDR3 length equals 12 residues. J gave up 6 bases and V 4 bases, and 5 bases lay outside the gene matches. The CDR3 DNA reads as TGTGCCTGGAACGGGGACAGCCATGGCTACACCTTC. It is translated as CAWNGDSHGYTF.

The chain recombines TRBV19 with TRBJ1-2; 7 nucleotides match TRBD1. Per germline, CDR1 LNHDA and CDR2 SQIVND (reference sequence). The CDR3 has 13 amino acids. The J segment lost 8 bases and the V segment lost 6 bases, leaving 9 bases of the junction unmatched. CDR3 loop: CASRSTDRSGYTF. The CDR3 DNA follows: TGTGCCAGTAGGTCAACGGACAGGTCGGGCTACACCTTC.

The chain has TRBV5-6 and TRBJ1-2, with a weak D call TRBD1 (6 bases). From germline, CDR1 is SGHDT and CDR2 YYEEEE. V lost 4 bases to trimming and J lost 2 bases, with 27 bases between them. The CDR3 length is 19 residues. The DNA for the CDR3 is TGTGCCAGCAGCCTGCCCCCCCTTGACAGGAAAGGGGCCAACTATGGCTACACCTTC. Translating gives CASSLPPLDRKGANYGYTF.

V gene TRBV10-3 combines with J gene TRBJ1-2; possible D gene TRBD1, 5 bases. There are 15 residues in the CDR3. In germline, CDR1 is ENHRY, CDR2 SYGVKD. V was shortened by 4 bases and J by 0 bases, with 12 bases between the two germline ends. For the CDR3, the DNA is TGTGCCATCAGTGGGGGGAGGGTAGCTAACTATGGCTACACCTTC. Protein: CAISGGRVANYGYTF.

This chain links TRBV11-1 with TRBJ2-7, with TRBD1 as a possible D gene (6 bases). Germline assignment: CDR1 SGHAT and CDR2 FQDESV (reference sequence). V lost 1 base, J lost 12 bases, and 13 bases lay in between. The CDR3 has 12 amino acids. The CDR3 coding sequence is TGTGCCAGCAGCTTAGACGGGACACGGCCGTACTTC. Translating it yields CASSLDGTRPYF.

A few counts support this clone. This sequence joins TRBV6-1 and TRBJ1-5, with 8 bases that match TRBD1. Germline loops: CDR1 MNHNS, CDR2 SASEGT. Trimming at V came to 4 bases and at J to 4 bases, leaving 12 bases not matched to a gene. This CDR3 region has 17 residues. Here the CDR3 reads CASSARSGQGGNQPQHF. CDR3 coding DNA: TGTGCCAGCAGTGCGCGGAGCGGACAGGGCGGGAATCAGCCCCAGCATTTT.

In the case of this clone: Different DNA sequences within this sample yield the same CDR3. The chain combines TRBV5-1 with TRBJ1-5; 7 positions match TRBD1. This CDR3 has 16 residues. Per the germline V gene, CDR1 is SGHRS and CDR2 is YFSETQ. V shed 0 bases, J shed 0 bases, and the junction held 3 bases outside the gene matches. For the CDR3, the DNA is TGCGCCAGCAGCTTGGGCACAGGGGATAGCAATCAGCCCCAGCATTTT. Amino acids: CASSLGTGDSNQPQHF. Using reference TRBV5-1 and TRBJ1-5 for the parts outside the CDR3, the full variable domain is KAGVTQTPRYLIKTRGQQVTLSCSPISGHRSVSWYQQTPGQGLQFLFEYFSETQRNKGNFPGRFSGRQFSNSRSEMNVSTLELGDSALYLCASSLGTGDSNQPQHFGDGTRLSIL.

J is TRBJ1-1 and V is TRBV5-6, with a tentative D call TRBD1 (6 bases). Germline V lookup: CDR1 SGHDT, CDR2 YYEEEE. CDR3 length: 17 residues. Trimming removed 0 bases at V and 1 base at J, with 16 bases between. CDR3 bases: TGTGCCAGCAGCTTGGCCCTGACCGGGACAACGAACACTGAAGCTTTCTTT. As protein: CASSLALTGTTNTEAFF.

The V call is TRBV23-1, the J call TRBJ1-1, with D possibly being TRBD1 (6 bases). TRBV23-1 is placed among ORFs of uncertain function. The CDR3 is 19 amino acids. The ends were cut back, 4 bases at V and 5 bases at J, with 29 bases in the middle. CDR3 DNA: TGCGCCAGCAGTCCGGGGGAGGGGGGGAGAGAAATGGAGGGTACTGAAGCTTTCTTT. It translates to CASSPGEGGREMEGTEAFF.

V usage is TRBV11-2 and J usage is TRBJ1-2, with TRBD1 identical over 8 bases. Germline V lookup: CDR1 SGHAT, CDR2 FQNNGV. The CDR3 consists of 14 residues. V trimming: 4 bases; J trimming: 3 bases; junction bases outside the gene matches: 4. The CDR3 loop reads CASSSRTGYYGYTF. The CDR3 nucleotides read TGTGCCAGCAGCTCTCGGACAGGGTACTATGGCTACACCTTC.